This T cell receptor beta chain stems from a study of regulatory T cells in long-lasting Graves disease. V shed 8 bases and J shed 3 bases, with 17 bases lying between them. The CDR3 length is 15 residues. Germline V gene lookup returns CDR1 MNHNS and CDR2 SASEGT. Assembly of TCR beta libraries relied on iRepertoire HTBI primers together with Arm-PCR of CDR3 regions. TCRdb fed the multiplex PCR reads into MiXCR, producing one record per CDR3 protein. Of about 360,000 distinct CDR3 sequences listed, around 16% are singletons. Noted time point: newly diagnosed GD, antithyroid drugs for less than 3 months. The TCR library used RNA extracted from PBMCs. As collected, the peripheral blood samples measured about 9.6 milliliters each and went into EDTA tubes. Only a few counts were recorded for this clonotype. These data were also filed under a second study, of T cells in Graves' hyperthyroidism and ophthalmopathy. That paper notes: A set of HTBI primers served as the primers for a first-round RT-PCR of the TCR CDR3. Blood samples included most of the expanded thyroid clonotypes exceeding 0.001.

The sequenced sample was peripheral blood mononuclear cells (PBMCs), obtained at new diagnosis, from a patient treated with antithyroid drugs. The sequence was collected from a woman aged 18-29 years with Graves disease. The genes are TRBV6-1 and TRBJ1-5; D is uncertain. The DNA for the CDR3 is TGTGCCAGCTCCGATCTATGGGGAGTCAATCAGCCCCAGCATTTT. This sequence encodes CASSDLWGVNQPQHF.